These T cell receptor beta chains were read from a single sample in a study of blood T cells in healthy people across ages. One entry per CDR3 protein results from TCRdb running MiXCR on the 5' RACE reads. Among approximately 1,000,000 distinct CDR3 sequences listed, around two fifths were seen once. Input material: blood. The receptors come from a man younger than 35 in good health. CDR3s include the opening cysteine and the closing phenylalanine or tryptophan. Each record gives: D gene, J gene, clone size, V gene, CDR3 protein, CDR3 DNA. A D gene is named only where the DNA matches it firmly. A clone size is listed for some rows: how often the clone was seen (once, few, many), or a class if it is expanded.

d_call: -
j_call: TRBJ1-3
clone_size: -
v_call: TRBV4-3
cdr3_aa: CASSQDVKAETYDTIYF
cdr3_nt: TGCGCCAGCAGCCAAGATGTGAAGGCGGAAACTTACGACACCATATATTTT

d_call: -
j_call: TRBJ1-6
clone_size: -
v_call: TRBV20-1
cdr3_aa: CSARDGSSYNSPLHF
cdr3_nt: TGCAGTGCTAGAGATGGGAGCTCCTATAATTCACCCCTCCACTTT

d_call: -
j_call: TRBJ2-3
clone_size: few
v_call: TRBV20-1
cdr3_aa: CSARVAGTFVDTQYF
cdr3_nt: TGCAGTGCTAGAGTGGCAGGGACCTTTGTGGATACGCAGTATTTT

d_call: -
j_call: TRBJ2-1
clone_size: few
v_call: TRBV4-2
cdr3_aa: CASSQDRSGEQFF
cdr3_nt: TGTGCCAGCAGCCAAGACAGGTCCGGTGAGCAGTTCTTC

d_call: -
j_call: TRBJ2-1
clone_size: -
v_call: TRBV5-1
cdr3_aa: CASSSDVLGEQFF
cdr3_nt: TGCGCCAGCAGCTCGGATGTCTTGGGCGAGCAGTTCTTC

d_call: -
j_call: TRBJ2-2
clone_size: -
v_call: TRBV7-7
cdr3_aa: CATGSTITGELFF
cdr3_nt: TGTGCTACCGGCAGCACCATCACCGGGGAGCTGTTTTTT

d_call: -
j_call: TRBJ1-2
clone_size: -
v_call: TRBV5-1
cdr3_aa: CASSLDSGEGYTF
cdr3_nt: TGCGCCAGCAGCTTGGACTCGGGGGAAGGCTACACCTTC

d_call: -
j_call: TRBJ1-2
clone_size: -
v_call: TRBV2
cdr3_aa: CASTETGQSLRSGYTF
cdr3_nt: TGTGCCAGCACTGAGACGGGGCAGAGTCTTCGTAGTGGCTACACCTTC

d_call: -
j_call: TRBJ1-2
clone_size: many
v_call: TRBV7-2
cdr3_aa: CASSLAGIYGYTF
cdr3_nt: TGTGCCAGCAGCTTAGCAGGGATCTATGGCTACACCTTC

d_call: -
j_call: TRBJ2-4
clone_size: many
v_call: TRBV4-3
cdr3_aa: CASSRSGMRSNIQYF
cdr3_nt: TGCGCCAGCAGCCGCAGTGGTATGAGGAGTAACATTCAGTACTTC

d_call: TRBD1
j_call: TRBJ1-1
clone_size: -
v_call: TRBV20-1
cdr3_aa: CSARPPTGFNTEAFF
cdr3_nt: TGCAGTGCTAGACCCCCGACAGGGTTTAACACTGAAGCTTTCTTT

d_call: -
j_call: TRBJ2-4
clone_size: many
v_call: TRBV5-1
cdr3_aa: CASSLDGDGENIQYF
cdr3_nt: TGCGCCAGCAGCTTGGATGGGGATGGGGAGAACATTCAGTACTTC

d_call: -
j_call: TRBJ2-7
clone_size: -
v_call: TRBV7-8
cdr3_aa: CASTLGGLVYEQYF
cdr3_nt: TGTGCCAGCACCCTAGGGGGTTTAGTCTACGAGCAGTACTTC

d_call: -
j_call: TRBJ1-1
clone_size: once
v_call: TRBV5-6
cdr3_aa: CASSPRHYRSMNTEAFF
cdr3_nt: TGTGCCAGCAGCCCCCGGCATTACAGGAGCATGAACACTGAAGCTTTCTTT

d_call: -
j_call: TRBJ1-6
clone_size: -
v_call: TRBV20-1
cdr3_aa: CSARARANSPLHF
cdr3_nt: TGCAGTGCTAGAGCGAGAGCCAATTCACCCCTCCACTTT

d_call: TRBD1
j_call: TRBJ2-7
clone_size: -
v_call: TRBV20-1
cdr3_aa: CRAMTGMYEQYF
cdr3_nt: TGCAGGGCCATGACAGGGATGTACGAGCAGTACTTC

d_call: -
j_call: TRBJ2-3
clone_size: few
v_call: TRBV12-3/TRBV12-4
cdr3_aa: CASSFITAGTDTQYF
cdr3_nt: TGTGCCAGCAGCTTCATTACAGCTGGCACAGATACGCAGTATTTT

d_call: -
j_call: TRBJ2-3
clone_size: -
v_call: TRBV27
cdr3_aa: CASRVVRESTDTQYF
cdr3_nt: TGTGCCAGCAGGGTGGTGCGGGAATCCACAGATACGCAGTATTTT

d_call: -
j_call: TRBJ1-1
clone_size: -
v_call: TRBV5-1
cdr3_aa: CASSLDSGVEEAFF
cdr3_nt: TGCGCCAGCAGCTTGGATTCGGGAGTGGAGGAAGCTTTCTTT

d_call: -
j_call: TRBJ2-2
clone_size: -
v_call: TRBV12-3/TRBV12-4
cdr3_aa: CASSLGIGELFF
cdr3_nt: TGTGCCAGCAGCTTAGGCATAGGGGAGCTGTTTTTT

d_call: -
j_call: TRBJ1-2
clone_size: few
v_call: TRBV25-1
cdr3_aa: CASSATASYGYTF
cdr3_nt: TGTGCCAGCAGTGCGACAGCCAGCTATGGCTACACCTTC

d_call: TRBD1
j_call: TRBJ1-5
clone_size: -
v_call: TRBV4-2
cdr3_aa: CASSQWDRSDQPQHF
cdr3_nt: TGTGCCAGCAGCCAATGGGACAGGAGCGATCAGCCCCAGCATTTT

d_call: TRBD1
j_call: TRBJ1-5
clone_size: -
v_call: TRBV6-4
cdr3_aa: CASRTKKLQGYSNQPQHF
cdr3_nt: TGTGCCAGCAGGACCAAAAAGTTACAGGGGTATAGCAATCAGCCCCAGCATTTT

d_call: -
j_call: TRBJ2-3
clone_size: few
v_call: TRBV10-3
cdr3_aa: CAISDEGVTDTQYF
cdr3_nt: TGTGCCATCAGTGATGAGGGAGTCACAGATACGCAGTATTTT

d_call: -
j_call: TRBJ2-5
clone_size: -
v_call: TRBV7-9
cdr3_aa: CASSLALSSNEQYF
cdr3_nt: TGTGCCAGCAGCTTAGCGCTCAGCAGCAATGAGCAGTACTTC

d_call: TRBD1
j_call: TRBJ2-1
clone_size: -
v_call: TRBV18
cdr3_aa: CASSPPGQSDNEHFF
cdr3_nt: TGTGCCAGCTCACCCCCGGGACAGTCCGACAATGAGCATTTCTTC

d_call: TRBD1
j_call: TRBJ2-3
clone_size: -
v_call: TRBV12-3/TRBV12-4
cdr3_aa: CATGQEFADMQYF
cdr3_nt: TGTGCCACCGGACAGGAGTTCGCAGATATGCAATATTTT

d_call: -
j_call: TRBJ1-2
clone_size: -
v_call: TRBV20-1
cdr3_aa: CSARAWGGDNYGYIF
cdr3_nt: TGCAGTGCTAGAGCGTGGGGGGGGGATAACTATGGCTACATCTTC